These 21 T cell receptor beta chains were sequenced from one sample in a study of response to subunit inactivated influenza vaccine. TCRdb fed the RT-PCR reads into MiXCR, producing one record per CDR3 protein. Of about 500,000 distinct CDR3 sequences in the sample, 15% to 20% are singletons; the top ten hold approximately 3%. Sample: CD4+ T cells sorted from PBMCs, taken 23 months after vaccination. The source of these receptors is a man aged 45 to 70 who received an inactivated influenza vaccine.

CDR3 DNA: TGTGCCAGCAGCTTGACTTCCCTCTCCAATGAGCAGTTCTTC. Protein sequence: CASSLTSLSNEQFF. This chain joins TRBV5-5 and TRBJ2-1; D not resolved. This CDR3 contains 14 residues. The germline gives CDR1 SGHKS, CDR2 YYEKEE (reference sequence). Deletions cut 1 base from V and 6 bases from J, with 11 bases between.

This clonotype appeared a few times. The chain combines TRBV7-2 with TRBJ1-1; the D gene is possibly TRBD1 (5 bases). The CDR3 sequence is 14 residues long. Trimming removed 5 bases from V and 11 bases from J, with 21 bases in between. From germline, CDR1 is SGHTA and CDR2 FQGNSA. In DNA, the CDR3 is TGTGCCAGCAGCCGTTCGCTTGAGGGGTTAAATGCTTTCTTT. It specifies CASSRSLEGLNAFF. Full variable domain (remainder filled in from reference TRBV7-2 and TRBJ1-1): GAGVSQSPSNKVTEKGKDVELRCDPISGHTALYWYRQSLGQGLEFLIYFQGNSAPDKSGLPSDRFSAERTGGSVSTLTIQRTQQEDSAVYLCASSRSLEGLNAFFGQGTRLTVV.

In this sample, this clonotype turned up many times. The J gene is TRBJ2-2, the V gene TRBV24-1; D call uncertain. The CDR3 spans 16 residues. V dropped 3 bases and J dropped 3 bases, with 13 bases sitting between them. Germline V gene data show CDR1 as KGHDR and CDR2 as SFDVKD. In DNA form, the CDR3 reads TGTGCCACCAGTGATCCGAGAAGGTTTGACACCGGGGAGCTGTTTTTT. It translates to CATSDPRRFDTGELFF.

The chain uses TRBV3-1 and TRBJ1-6; D perhaps matches TRBD1 (6 bases). The CDR3 contains 14 residues. The V end was cut by 4 bases, the J end by 8 bases, with 12 bases between. Germline V CDR1 and CDR2: LGHDT, YNNKEL (reference sequence). The CDR3 loop reads CASSPGQTYSPLHF. The CDR3, as DNA: TGTGCCAGCAGCCCCGGACAGACCTATTCACCCCTCCACTTT.

As concerns this clonotype: A read error may produce the germline difference seen at one junction end. The rearrangement joins TRBV5-6 to TRBJ2-1; D is uncertain. The CDR3 is 14 residues long. From germline, CDR1 is SGHDT and CDR2 YYEEEE. CDR3 region: CAISPVGLYNEQFF. CDR3 sequence (DNA): TGTGCCATCAGCCCGGTGGGTCTCTACAATGAGCAGTTCTTC.

In this sample, this clonotype turned up a few times. J is TRBJ1-2 and V is TRBV10-3; the D is unclear. With 0 bases removed from V and 3 bases from J, the gap between germline ends came to 8 bases. The CDR3 spans 14 residues. Per the germline V gene, CDR1 is ENHRY and CDR2 is SYGVKD. CDR3 DNA sequence: TGTGCCATCAGTGAGTCTTTGGGTGACTATGGCTACACCTTC. This translates into CAISESLGDYGYTF.

This clonotype has only a few counts. The chain couples TRBV24-1 to TRBJ2-3; weak D call: TRBD1 (6 bases). The CDR3 totals 14 residues. V was shortened by 5 bases and J by 0 bases, with 8 bases between the two germline ends. CDR1 and CDR2 (germline): KGHDR, SFDVKD. CDR3 nucleotides: TGTGCCACCAGTGGTACAGGGAGCACAGATACGCAGTATTTT. Amino acid sequence: CATSGTGSTDTQYF.

This clonotype was seen only a few times. This chain connects TRBV7-2 to TRBJ1-1; 7 bases map to TRBD1. From germline, CDR1 is SGHTA and CDR2 FQGNSA. V lost 5 bases, J lost 4 bases, and 7 bases stayed unmatched. This CDR3 contains 14 residues. In DNA, the CDR3 is TGTGCCAGCAGCCCAATGACAGGGATCACTGAAGCTTTCTTT. This encodes CASSPMTGITEAFF. Looking up the rest from reference TRBV7-2 and TRBJ1-1 gives the full variable domain: GAGVSQSPSNKVTEKGKDVELRCDPISGHTALYWYRQSLGQGLEFLIYFQGNSAPDKSGLPSDRFSAERTGGSVSTLTIQRTQQEDSAVYLCASSPMTGITEAFFGQGTRLTVV.

A few counts support this clonotype. V and J are TRBV12-3 or TRBV12-4 and TRBJ1-4; 8 nucleotides agree with TRBD1. The CDR3 contains 16 residues. The ends lost 3 bases at V and 8 bases at J; junction bases unmatched: 11. DNA of the CDR3: TGTGCCAGCAGTTTGCAGGGGGCGGGTTGGGTGGAAAAACTGTTTTTT. As protein: CASSLQGAGWVEKLFF.

This clonotype was observed a handful of times. This chain connects TRBV6-1 to TRBJ2-5; the match to TRBD2 covers 9 bases. The CDR3 consists of 14 residues. Losses at the gene ends were 5 bases for V and 3 bases for J; bases not matched to a gene: 4. Germline V CDR1 and CDR2: MNHNS, SASEGT. CDR3 nucleotide sequence: TGTGCCAGCAGTCTAGCGGGGTGGGAAGAGACCCAGTACTTC. It translates to CASSLAGWEETQYF.

There are a few counts of this clonotype. CDR3 DNA: TGCGCCAGCAGCGTTACTAGCGCGCAAGAGACCCAGTACTTC. As protein: CASSVTSAQETQYF. V is TRBV5-1 and J is TRBJ2-5; 7 bases are a match to TRBD2. V shed 4 bases, J shed 2 bases, and the junction held 5 bases outside the gene matches. CDR3 size: 14 residues. Germline V gives CDR1 SGHRS, CDR2 YFSETQ.

The chain's CDR3 is CASSLGDGNTEAFF. The CDR3 coding sequence is TGCGCCAGCAGCTTGGGCGATGGGAACACTGAAGCTTTCTTT. The rearrangement joins TRBV5-1 to TRBJ1-1; D unclear. The CDR3 sequence is 14 residues long. The germline V gene encodes CDR1 SGHRS and CDR2 YFSETQ. The V end was cut by 0 bases, the J end by 1 base, with 7 bases between.

This clonotype was recorded many times. The chain employs TRBV10-3 and TRBJ1-5, with 8 bases that match TRBD1. The CDR3 runs 14 residues. Trimming at V came to 3 bases and at J to 5 bases, leaving 3 bases not matched to a gene. Germline lookup yields CDR1 ENHRY and CDR2 SYGVKD. The CDR3 sequence: CAISERDRYQPQHF. CDR3 sequence (DNA): TGTGCCATCAGTGAACGGGACAGGTATCAGCCCCAGCATTTT.

This clonotype was picked up a small number of times. This chain uses TRBV5-6 with TRBJ2-6; D not resolved. Per the germline V gene, CDR1 is SGHDT and CDR2 is YYEEEE. V was shortened by 0 bases and J by 0 bases, with 7 bases between the two germline ends. This CDR3 comprises 16 residues. The CDR3 DNA follows: TGTGCCAGCAGCTTGGAAGGCCTCTCTGGGGCCAACGTCCTGACTTTC. Its translation is CASSLEGLSGANVLTF.

This clonotype was seen a few times. The J gene is TRBJ1-3, the V gene TRBV29-1; D is ambiguous. Per germline, CDR1 SQVTM and CDR2 ANQGSEA. V gave up 6 bases and J gave up 1 base, with 10 bases separating them. The length of the CDR3 is 13 residues. The CDR3 DNA is TGCAGCGTCGTTATGGGATCTGGAAACACCATATATTTT. Encoded protein: CSVVMGSGNTIYF.

The chain joins TRBV20-1 to TRBJ2-1, with 9 bases aligning to TRBD2. J lost 1 base, V lost 3 bases, and 4 bases had no gene match. The CDR3 runs 15 residues. Per germline, CDR1 DFQATT and CDR2 SNEGSKA (reference sequence). CDR3 loop: CSASVSGRSYNEQFF. CDR3 sequence (DNA): TGCAGTGCTAGTGTTAGCGGGAGATCCTACAATGAGCAGTTCTTC.

This clonotype was found a few times. The rearrangement uses TRBV4-1 and TRBJ1-2; D is perhaps TRBD1 (5 bases). The CDR3 totals 13 residues. Between the trimmed V and J ends, which lost 4 bases and 6 bases, there was a span of 12 bases. Per germline, CDR1 MGHRA and CDR2 YSYEKL. CDR3 DNA: TGCGCCAGCAGCCCACAGGAGCAGAATGGCTACACCTTC. It encodes CASSPQEQNGYTF.

This clonotype was detected only a few times. This chain connects TRBV11-1 to TRBJ2-2; 11 bases line up with TRBD2. The CDR3 has 15 amino acids. Germline CDR1 is SGHAT and CDR2 is FQDESV (reference sequence). The J segment lost 5 bases and the V segment lost 3 bases, leaving 2 bases of the junction unmatched. In DNA, the CDR3 is TGTGCCAGCAGCTTTTGGACTAGCGGGACCGGGGAGCTGTTTTTT. Its protein product is CASSFWTSGTGELFF.

This rearrangement joins TRBV7-9 to TRBJ1-5; D may be TRBD1 (5 bases). Deletions cut 5 bases from V and 6 bases from J, with 11 bases between. Germline CDR1 and CDR2: SEHNR and FQNEAQ (reference sequence). This CDR3 is built from 13 residues. CDR3 DNA: TGTGCCAGCAGCCAGGGTTGGGGTCAGCCCCAGCATTTT. Protein: CASSQGWGQPQHF.

This clonotype has a handful of counts. The rearrangement uses TRBV2 and TRBJ1-1; possible D gene TRBD1, 5 bases. From germline, CDR1 is SNHLY and CDR2 FYNNEI. The V and J ends lost 7 bases and 8 bases respectively, with 23 bases between them. CDR3 length equals 15 residues. Written as DNA, the CDR3 is TGTGCCAGCATTTGGGGAAACAGGCCCAGGGAGGAAGCTTTCTTT. Protein product: CASIWGNRPREEAFF.

This clonotype was counted a few times. The chain uses TRBV5-1 and TRBJ2-5; no clear D gene. V lost 4 bases to trimming and J lost 2 bases, with 12 bases between them. The CDR3 loop spans 14 amino acids. From germline, CDR1 is SGHRS and CDR2 YFSETQ. The CDR3 DNA follows: TGCGCCAGCAGCCCGCGTCAATTGCAAGAGACCCAGTACTTC. This translates into CASSPRQLQETQYF. Full variable domain (outside the CDR3, taken from reference TRBV5-1 and TRBJ2-5): KAGVTQTPRYLIKTRGQQVTLSCSPISGHRSVSWYQQTPGQGLQFLFEYFSETQRNKGNFPGRFSGRQFSNSRSEMNVSTLELGDSALYLCASSPRQLQETQYFGPGTRLLVL.